Below are 8 T cell receptor beta chains sequenced from a single sample in a study of T-cell reconstitution after alpha-beta-depleted transplantation in children. The library targeted TCRbeta and was prepared with unique molecular identifiers. TCRdb re-called the PCR reads with MiXCR, one entry per CDR3 protein. The sample shows approximately 650,000 distinct CDR3 sequences, around 13% of them seen only once. Sequencing was performed on PBMCs, taken before TCRalphabeta/CD19-depleted stem cell transplant. All receptors come from a girl under 10 years old with congenital amegakaryocytic thrombocytopenia, due to receive a stem cell transplant.

This clonotype was seen repeatedly, ten times or more. This CDR3 is CSTDGGYSSTDTQYF. The DNA for the CDR3 is TGCAGCACCGACGGGGGTTACTCTAGCACAGATACGCAGTATTTT. The chain has TRBV29-1 and TRBJ2-3; perhaps TRBD2 as D (6 bases). V gave up 8 bases and J gave up 0 bases, with 18 bases separating them. The germline CDR1 and CDR2 sequences are SQVTM and ANQGSEA. The CDR3 has 15 amino acids.

This clonotype was seen at least ten times. This rearrangement joins TRBV5-1 to TRBJ2-5; D is unclear. The CDR3 covers 13 residues. Germline-derived CDR1 and CDR2 are SGHRS and YFSETQ. Between the trimmed V and J ends, which lost 2 bases and 5 bases, there was a span of 10 bases. The CDR3 sequence: CASSFNLGETQYF. CDR3 in DNA: TGCGCCAGCAGCTTCAATCTAGGGGAGACCCAGTACTTC.

This clonotype has a count of ten or more. The chain employs TRBV29-1 and TRBJ1-4, with unresolved D. Looked up from germline, CDR1 is SQVTM and CDR2 is ANQGSEA. Trimming stripped 7 bases from V and 6 bases from J, with 18 bases between. The CDR3 sequence is 14 residues long. CDR3 amino acids: CSAPSDEGYEKLFF. The CDR3 region has the DNA TGCAGCGCGCCATCGGATGAGGGTTATGAAAAACTGTTTTTT.

The chain employs TRBV5-1 and TRBJ1-4, with D possibly being TRBD1 (6 bases). The CDR3 has 14 residues. The V end was cut by 2 bases, the J end by 3 bases, with 8 bases between. In germline, CDR1 is SGHRS, CDR2 YFSETQ. CDR3 region: CASSFAGANEKLFF. As DNA, the CDR3 is TGCGCCAGCAGCTTCGCAGGGGCTAATGAAAAACTGTTTTTT.

This clonotype was counted ten times or more. The chain employs TRBV5-6 and TRBJ2-3, with D tentatively TRBD2 (6 bases). Looked up from germline, CDR1 is SGHDT and CDR2 is YYEEEE. This CDR3 is 14 amino acids long. The ends were cut back, 5 bases at V and 1 base at J, with 11 bases in the middle. Here the CDR3 reads CASSYPSGTDTQYF. The CDR3 region has the DNA TGTGCCAGCAGTTACCCTAGCGGCACAGATACGCAGTATTTT. The full variable domain, in which reference TRBV5-6 and TRBJ2-3 provide the parts outside the CDR3, is DAGVTQSPTHLIKTRGQQVTLRCSPKSGHDTVSWYQQALGQGPQFIFQYYEEEERQRGNFPDRFSGHQFPNYSSELNVNALLLGDSALYLCASSYPSGTDTQYFGPGTRLTVL.

V and J are TRBV20-1 and TRBJ2-1; 12 bases are shared with TRBD2. The V and J ends lost 5 bases and 0 bases, in that order; junction bases with no gene match: 5. Germline values: CDR1 DFQATT, CDR2 SNEGSKA (reference sequence). The CDR3 runs 16 residues. The CDR3 DNA reads TGCAGTGCTCTAGCGGGAGGGCACGGCTCCTACAATGAGCAGTTCTTC. It specifies CSALAGGHGSYNEQFF.

The sample holds many counts of this clonotype. The rearrangement links TRBV6-1 to TRBJ2-7; 9 bases are a match to TRBD2. Trimming removed 3 bases from V and 6 bases from J; junction bases left unmatched: 6. CDR3 length equals 14 residues. Per germline, CDR1 MNHNS and CDR2 SASEGT. CDR3 coding DNA: TGTGCCAGCAGTGAGGGACTAGCTCCGGGCGAGCAGTACTTC. It translates to CASSEGLAPGEQYF.

This clonotype was seen repeatedly, ten times or more. The chain combines TRBV20-1 with TRBJ2-1; 7 bases match TRBD2. Per the germline V gene, CDR1 is DFQATT and CDR2 is SNEGSKA (reference sequence). This CDR3 is 15 amino acids long. With 0 bases clipped from V and 8 bases from J, the junction kept 10 bases outside the gene matches. CDR3 sequence (DNA): TGCAGTGCTAGAGATGCAGGCGGGAGAGGTGATGAGCAGTTCTTC. It translates to CSARDAGGRGDEQFF.